These 23 T cell receptor beta chains originate from one sample sequenced in a study of Graves' ophthalmopathy and Graves' hyperthyroidism. The sequenced template was RNA, covering the TCR beta CDR3 region. Investigators did first-round RT-PCR with HTBI primers, then second-round multiplex PCR. TCRdb redid the calling of the multiplex PCR reads with MiXCR, one entry per CDR3 protein. Of over a million distinct CDR3 sequences listed, about 36% are singletons. The sample comprised peripheral blood or thyroid tissue (not recorded which). The receptors were sampled from an adult man with Graves' hyperthyroidism.

This clonotype came up many times. The chain couples TRBV7-9 to TRBJ1-1; possible D gene TRBD1, 5 bases. This CDR3 has 13 residues. Germline CDR1 reads SEHNR; CDR2 reads FQNEAQ (reference sequence). Between the trimmed V and J ends, which lost 8 bases and 0 bases, there was a span of 10 bases. CDR3 region: CASSGGLNTEAFF. The CDR3 DNA reads as TGTGCCAGCTCGGGGGGATTGAACACTGAAGCTTTCTTT.

The chain combines TRBV3-1 with TRBJ1-2, with 9 bases identical to TRBD1. The CDR3 has 14 amino acids. Germline CDR1 is LGHDT and CDR2 is YNNKEL (reference sequence). Unmatched junction bases numbered 3, after V lost 0 bases and J lost 7 bases. The CDR3 protein is CASSQEDRGFGYTF. The CDR3 coding sequence is TGTGCCAGCAGCCAAGAGGACAGGGGTTTTGGCTACACCTTC.

The gene calls are TRBV5-1 and TRBJ2-7, with D maybe TRBD1 (6 bases). V was shortened by 0 bases and J by 1 base, with 11 bases between the two germline ends. The CDR3 has 15 amino acids. Germline V lookup: CDR1 SGHRS, CDR2 YFSETQ. The CDR3 DNA is TGCGCCAGCAGCTTGGATCCAGGGGATTCCTACGAGCAGTACTTC. It codes for CASSLDPGDSYEQYF.

This clonotype appeared many times. The rearrangement joins TRBV7-6 to TRBJ2-7, with D perhaps TRBD1 (7 bases). Trimming cost V 5 bases and J 7 bases, with 12 bases left between them. CDR1 is SGHVS and CDR2 is FNYEAQ in the germline V gene. The CDR3 runs 12 residues. CDR3: CASSPPGGEQYF. The CDR3 region has the DNA TGTGCCAGCAGCCCTCCAGGGGGGGAGCAGTACTTC.

The rearrangement uses TRBV3-1 and TRBJ2-5, with D unresolved. CDR3 length: 14 residues. Germline CDR1 and CDR2: LGHDT and YNNKEL (reference sequence). With 0 bases removed from V and 5 bases from J, the gap between germline ends came to 10 bases. The CDR3 reads CASSQDLGWETQYF. DNA of the CDR3: TGTGCCAGCAGCCAAGACCTGGGTTGGGAGACCCAGTACTTC.

The rearrangement joins TRBV28 to TRBJ2-5; possibly TRBD2 for D (5 bases). Germline V gene data show CDR1 as MDHEN and CDR2 as SYDVKM. The CDR3 is made up of 14 amino acids. Trimming stripped 0 bases from V and 4 bases from J, with 9 bases between. The CDR3 loop reads CASSLWTEGETQYF. CDR3 bases: TGTGCCAGCAGTTTATGGACCGAGGGAGAGACCCAGTACTTC.

This chain uses TRBV7-2 with TRBJ1-3, with D possibly matching TRBD1 (5 bases). The CDR3 extends over 14 amino acids. Trimming cost V 3 bases and J 4 bases, with 10 bases left between them. CDR1 is SGHTA, CDR2 FQGNSA, per germline. CDR3 protein: CASSFQGAGNTIYF. CDR3 DNA: TGTGCCAGCAGCTTTCAAGGGGCGGGAAACACCATATATTTT.

A few counts support this clonotype. The V call is TRBV6-5, the J call TRBJ1-1, with no clear D. The CDR3 is made up of 13 amino acids. Trimming shortened V by 7 bases and J by 8 bases, and 17 bases separated the two germline ends. Germline V gives CDR1 MNHEY, CDR2 SVGAGI. The CDR3 is CASTQFLTAEAFF. The CDR3 bases are TGTGCCAGCACCCAGTTTTTGACGGCGGAAGCTTTCTTT.

Regarding this clonotype: One junction end does not reproduce the germline sequence, and a read error may be involved. The rearrangement links TRBV5-1 to TRBJ2-2, with D tentatively TRBD2 (6 bases). Looked up from germline, CDR1 is SGHRS and CDR2 is YFSETQ. The CDR3 spans 15 residues. This CDR3 is CASRPLRDGSGELFF. The CDR3 DNA sequence: TGTGCCAGCAGACCTCTCAGGGACGGGAGCGGGGAGCTGTTTTTT.

V and J are TRBV30 and TRBJ1-5; a weak D match, TRBD1 (6 bases). In germline, CDR1 is GTSNPN, CDR2 SVGIG (reference sequence). This CDR3 contains 16 residues. V lost 5 bases to trimming and J lost 7 bases, with 24 bases between them. This chain's CDR3 is CAWGGPPRGAMQPQHF. In DNA, the CDR3 is TGTGCCTGGGGTGGCCCCCCGCGGGGGGCGATGCAGCCCCAGCATTTT.

This clonotype was recorded at least ten times. The rearrangement uses TRBV5-8 and TRBJ2-2; no firm D call. This CDR3 has 13 amino acids. The V gene's germline CDR1 is SGHTS and CDR2 YDEGEE. V was trimmed by 8 bases and J by 1 base, leaving 9 bases between them. DNA for the CDR3: TGTGCCAGGAGCGTGGTGAACACCGGGGAGCTGTTTTTT. It translates to CARSVVNTGELFF. The variable domain in full, with the rest retrieved from reference TRBV5-8 and TRBJ2-2, is EAGVTQSPTHLIKTRGQQATLRCSPISGHTSVYWYQQALGLGLQFLLWYDEGEERNRGNFPPRFSGRQFPNYSSELNVNALELEDSALYLCARSVVNTGELFFGEGSRLTVL.

There are many counts of this clonotype. The rearrangement joins TRBV6-5 to TRBJ1-1; D unresolved. The germline gives CDR1 MNHEY, CDR2 SVGAGI. The V end was cut by 8 bases, the J end by 1 base, with 20 bases between. The CDR3 is made up of 16 amino acids. CDR3 loop: CASFTTHGAGNTEAFF. CDR3 bases: TGTGCCAGCTTTACCACCCATGGCGCAGGGAACACTGAAGCTTTCTTT.

At least ten counts were recorded for this clonotype. This rearrangement joins TRBV7-9 to TRBJ2-7; no clear D gene. This CDR3 contains 14 residues. The V gene lost 5 bases and the J gene lost 0 bases, with 11 bases spanning the gap. Per the germline V gene, CDR1 is SEHNR and CDR2 is FQNEAQ (reference sequence). The CDR3 loop is CASSGTMSSYEQYF. CDR3 DNA sequence: TGTGCCAGCAGCGGCACGATGTCCTCCTACGAGCAGTACTTC.

In regard to this clonotype: Compared with germline, one end of the junction differs, possibly owing to a read error. The chain carries TRBV7-9 and TRBJ2-7; D unclear. The CDR3 runs 13 residues. From germline, CDR1 is SEHNR and CDR2 FQNEAQ (reference sequence). The DNA for the CDR3 is TGCGCCAGCAGCTTAAGCCTGACCTACGAGCAGTACTTC. Translating it yields CASSLSLTYEQYF.

In regard to this clonotype: It may be a read error: a sequence one base away is much more abundant. The chain links TRBV9 to TRBJ1-4; D not resolved. The V gene's germline CDR1 is SGDLS and CDR2 YYNGEE. The CDR3 is 14 residues long. CDR3 nucleotide sequence: TGTGCCAGCAGCCAAGATGGGAACTATGAAAAACTGCTTTTT. Translating gives CASSQDGNYEKLLF.

This rearrangement joins TRBV7-2 to TRBJ1-1; the D gene is possibly TRBD1 (5 bases). CDR1 and CDR2 from the germline V gene are SGHTA and FQGNSA. The V gene lost 5 bases and the J gene lost 5 bases, with 21 bases spanning the gap. The CDR3 runs to 16 residues. The CDR3 nucleotides read TGTGCCAGCAGCCGAGGTCCCGTGGGGCAGAAGACTGAAGCTTTCTTT. Protein product: CASSRGPVGQKTEAFF. Based on the CDR3 plus reference TRBV7-2 and TRBJ1-1, the full variable domain is GAGVSQSPSNKVTEKGKDVELRCDPISGHTALYWYRQSLGQGLEFLIYFQGNSAPDKSGLPSDRFSAERTGGSVSTLTIQRTQQEDSAVYLCASSRGPVGQKTEAFFGQGTRLTVV.

This clonotype came up many times. The chain uses TRBV10-1 and TRBJ1-5; perhaps TRBD1 as D (5 bases). This CDR3 spans 13 amino acids. The germline CDR1 and CDR2 sequences are WNHNN and SYGVQD (reference sequence). The V end lost 6 bases, the J end lost 3 bases, and 9 bases lay between the germline ends. The chain's CDR3 is CASSGDLNQPQHF. CDR3 nucleotide sequence: TGCGCCAGCAGCGGGGACCTCAATCAGCCCCAGCATTTT.

This clonotype was observed many times. CDR3 sequence (DNA): TGCAGTGCTAGAGACGCCTCTGGAAACACCATATATTTT. The encoded protein is CSARDASGNTIYF. The V and J genes are TRBV20-1 and TRBJ1-3, with unresolved D. The CDR3 is made up of 13 amino acids. The V gene lost 0 bases and the J gene lost 0 bases, with 3 bases spanning the gap. Germline lookup yields CDR1 DFQATT and CDR2 SNEGSKA (reference sequence).

Concerning this clonotype: The CDR3 does not close with the conserved phenylalanine or tryptophan, likely indicating a read error. The CDR3: CASSQDTGWTGELFS. DNA of the CDR3: TGCGCCAGCAGCCAAGATACGGGATGGACCGGGGAGCTGTTTTCT. This rearrangement joins TRBV4-1 to TRBJ2-2, with a tentative D call TRBD2 (5 bases). Trimming took 0 bases from V and 5 from J, leaving 10 bases between them. The length of the CDR3 is 15 residues. Germline V gene sequence: CDR1 MGHRA, CDR2 YSYEKL.

This clonotype was seen once. J is TRBJ2-7 and V is TRBV5-6; 11 nucleotides line up with TRBD1. Looked up from germline, CDR1 is SGHDT and CDR2 is YYEEEE. This CDR3 comprises 14 residues. Trimming at V came to 5 bases and at J to 5 bases, leaving 6 bases not matched to a gene. The CDR3, as DNA: TGTGCCAGCAGGTGGACAGGGGGCAATAACGAGCAGTACTTC. Protein sequence: CASRWTGGNNEQYF.

This clonotype has ten or more counts. The V and J genes are TRBV7-9 and TRBJ1-1; weak D call: TRBD1 (5 bases). The CDR3 totals 14 residues. CDR1 is SEHNR and CDR2 is FQNEAQ in the germline V gene (reference sequence). The germline V and J ends were trimmed by 5 bases and 4 bases, with 14 bases remaining between them. Written as DNA, the CDR3 is TGTGCCAGCAGCCCCCACGGGGGGGGCACTGAAGCTTTCTTT. It codes for CASSPHGGGTEAFF.

This chain connects TRBV7-3 to TRBJ1-6, with 7 nucleotides matching TRBD1. This CDR3 comprises 15 residues. V trimming: 5 bases; J trimming: 3 bases; junction bases outside the gene matches: 4. Germline-derived CDR1 and CDR2 are SGHTA and FQGTGA. CDR3 protein: CASSRGTDYNSPLHF. CDR3 sequence (DNA): TGTGCCAGCAGCCGTGGGACAGACTATAATTCACCCCTCCACTTT.

The J gene is TRBJ2-7, the V gene TRBV10-3; possibly TRBD2 for D (5 bases). This CDR3 contains 13 residues. The germline gives CDR1 ENHRY, CDR2 SYGVKD. The V end lost 7 bases, the J end lost 0 bases, and 10 bases lay between the germline ends. For the CDR3, the DNA is TGTGCCATCAAGGAGGAGTCCTCCTACGAGCAGTACTTC. As protein: CAIKEESSYEQYF.